This T cell receptor beta chain was identified during a study of graft-versus-host responses after intestinal transplantation. Study in general: Transplants were multivisceral, liver-intestinal, or isolated intestinal. Anti-thymocyte globulin induction was given to all recipients, followed by tacrolimus and steroids for around three years.

For this clone: No antigen is known for it.

The J segment lost 7 bases and the V segment lost 4 bases, leaving 3 bases of the junction unmatched. The CDR3 has 14 residues. Germline loops: CDR1 SGHNT, CDR2 YYREEE (reference sequence). Study-wide points: Ileal or blood samples showed some GvH clones first, and such clones were also found in recipient marrow. HvG clone declines early post-transplant were associated with peak circulating GvH levels.

The table came from immunoSEQ multiplex PCR; TCRdb's copy has only in-frame clones and leaves some out. The sample records over 45,000 clones, 90% to 95% being singletons. The chain carries TRBV5-4 and TRBJ1-4; 11 bases are a match to TRBD1. This receptor was identified in a human donor who was the organ donor for an intestinal transplant. Sample: unstimulated CD4+ T cells sorted from spleen or lymph node cells, taken before transplant. CDR3 DNA sequence: TGTGCCAGCAGCGCCGGGACAGGGGGTGAAAAACTGTTTTTT. Translating gives CASSAGTGGEKLFF.